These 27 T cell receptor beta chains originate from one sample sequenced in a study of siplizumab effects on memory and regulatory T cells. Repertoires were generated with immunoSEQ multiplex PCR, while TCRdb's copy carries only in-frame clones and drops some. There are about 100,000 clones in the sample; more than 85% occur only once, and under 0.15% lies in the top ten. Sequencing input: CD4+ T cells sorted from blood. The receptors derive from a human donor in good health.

For the CDR3, the DNA is TGCAGCTTCCCGACAGGCCAGGGTGGCTATGGCTACACCTTC. It translates to CSFPTGQGGYGYTF. The rearrangement uses TRBV29-1 and TRBJ1-2; tentative D call: TRBD1 (6 bases). The CDR3 contains 14 residues. Germline CDR1 reads SQVTM; CDR2 reads ANQGSEA. V lost 8 bases and J lost 4, with 20 bases in between.

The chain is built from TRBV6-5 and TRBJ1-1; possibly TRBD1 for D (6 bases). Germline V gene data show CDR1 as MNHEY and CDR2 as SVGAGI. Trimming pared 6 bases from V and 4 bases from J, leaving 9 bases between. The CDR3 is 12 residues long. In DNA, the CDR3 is TGTGCCAGCAGAACAGGGCTCACTGAAGCTTTCTTT. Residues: CASRTGLTEAFF.

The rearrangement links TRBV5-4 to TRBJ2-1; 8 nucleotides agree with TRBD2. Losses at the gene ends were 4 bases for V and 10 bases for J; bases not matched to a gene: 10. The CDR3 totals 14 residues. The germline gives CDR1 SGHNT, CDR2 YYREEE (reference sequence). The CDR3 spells CASSGGGLVVEQFF. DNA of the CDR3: TGTGCCAGCAGCGGCGGGGGGTTGGTTGTGGAGCAGTTCTTC.

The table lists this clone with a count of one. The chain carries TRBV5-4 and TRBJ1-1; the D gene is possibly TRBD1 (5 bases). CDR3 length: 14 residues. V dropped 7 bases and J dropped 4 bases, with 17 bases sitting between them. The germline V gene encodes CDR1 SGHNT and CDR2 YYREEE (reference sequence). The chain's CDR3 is CASGPGGFGTEAFF. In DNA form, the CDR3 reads TGTGCCAGCGGGCCGGGGGGTTTCGGCACTGAAGCTTTCTTT.

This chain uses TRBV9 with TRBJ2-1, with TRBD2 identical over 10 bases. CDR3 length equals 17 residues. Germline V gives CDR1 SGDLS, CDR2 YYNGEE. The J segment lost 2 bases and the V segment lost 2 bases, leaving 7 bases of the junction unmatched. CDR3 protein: CASSVPTLAGTYNEQFF. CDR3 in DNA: TGTGCCAGCAGCGTCCCCACACTAGCGGGGACCTACAATGAGCAGTTCTTC.

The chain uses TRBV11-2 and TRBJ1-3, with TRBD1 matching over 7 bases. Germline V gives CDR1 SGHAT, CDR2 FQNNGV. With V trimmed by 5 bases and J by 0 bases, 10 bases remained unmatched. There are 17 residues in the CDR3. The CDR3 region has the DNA TGTGCCAGCAGCCCACGACAGGGCCTACTCTCTGGAAACACCATATATTTT. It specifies CASSPRQGLLSGNTIYF.

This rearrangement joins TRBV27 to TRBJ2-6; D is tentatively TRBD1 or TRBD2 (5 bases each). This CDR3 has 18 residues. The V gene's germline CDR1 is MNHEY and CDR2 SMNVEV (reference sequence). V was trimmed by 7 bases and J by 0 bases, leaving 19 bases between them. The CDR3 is CASTLTGTEGSGANVLTF. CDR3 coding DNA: TGTGCCAGCACTCTTACCGGGACGGAAGGCTCTGGGGCCAACGTCCTGACTTTC.

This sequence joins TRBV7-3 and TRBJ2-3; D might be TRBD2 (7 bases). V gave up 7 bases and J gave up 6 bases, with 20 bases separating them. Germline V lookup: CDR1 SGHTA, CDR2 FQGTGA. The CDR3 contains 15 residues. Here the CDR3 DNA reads TGTGCCAGCACCCTTACGGGGGGCGCGTGGGATACGCAGTATTTT. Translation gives CASTLTGGAWDTQYF. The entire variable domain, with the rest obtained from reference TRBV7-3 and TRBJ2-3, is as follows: GAGVSQTPSNKVTEKGKYVELRCDPISGHTALYWYRQSLGQGPEFLIYFQGTGAADDSGLPNDRFFAVRPEGSVSTLKIQRTERGDSAVYLCASTLTGGAWDTQYFGPGTRLTVL.

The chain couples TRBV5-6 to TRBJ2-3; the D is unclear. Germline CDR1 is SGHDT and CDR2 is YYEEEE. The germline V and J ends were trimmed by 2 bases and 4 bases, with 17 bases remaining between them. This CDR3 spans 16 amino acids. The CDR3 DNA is TGTGCCAGCAGCTTTCGGGCCGCATCCCGGGCAGATACGCAGTATTTT. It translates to CASSFRAASRADTQYF.

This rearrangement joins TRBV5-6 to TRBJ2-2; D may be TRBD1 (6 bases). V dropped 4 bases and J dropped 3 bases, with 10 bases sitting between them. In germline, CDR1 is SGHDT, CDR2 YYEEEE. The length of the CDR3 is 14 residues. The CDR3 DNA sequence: TGTGCCAGCAGCCGACAGGAGTACACCGGGGAGCTGTTTTTT. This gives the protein CASSRQEYTGELFF.

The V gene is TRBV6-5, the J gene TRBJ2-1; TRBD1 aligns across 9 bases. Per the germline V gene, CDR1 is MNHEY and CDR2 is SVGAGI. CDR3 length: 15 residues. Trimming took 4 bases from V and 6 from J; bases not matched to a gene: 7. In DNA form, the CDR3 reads TGTGCCAGCAGTTTTAACAGGGGGCCCTTCAATGAGCAGTTCTTC. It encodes CASSFNRGPFNEQFF.

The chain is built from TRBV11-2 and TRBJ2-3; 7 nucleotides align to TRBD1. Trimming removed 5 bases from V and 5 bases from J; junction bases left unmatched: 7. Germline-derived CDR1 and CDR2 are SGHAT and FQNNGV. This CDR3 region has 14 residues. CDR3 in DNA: TGTGCCAGCAGCGGCCGACAGGGTGGAGATACGCAGTATTTT. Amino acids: CASSGRQGGDTQYF.

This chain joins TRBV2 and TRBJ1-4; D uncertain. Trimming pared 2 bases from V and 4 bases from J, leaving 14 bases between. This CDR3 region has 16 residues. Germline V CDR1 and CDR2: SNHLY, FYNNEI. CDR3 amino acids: CASSESQSVFNEKLFF. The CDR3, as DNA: TGTGCCAGCAGTGAAAGCCAGTCAGTATTTAATGAAAAACTGTTTTTT.

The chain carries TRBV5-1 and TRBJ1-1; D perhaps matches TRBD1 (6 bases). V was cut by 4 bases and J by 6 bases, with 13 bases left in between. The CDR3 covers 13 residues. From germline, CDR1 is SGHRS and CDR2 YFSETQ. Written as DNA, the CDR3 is TGCGCCAGCAGCGTAGGGGGGAAGGCTGAAGCTTTCTTT. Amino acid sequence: CASSVGGKAEAFF.

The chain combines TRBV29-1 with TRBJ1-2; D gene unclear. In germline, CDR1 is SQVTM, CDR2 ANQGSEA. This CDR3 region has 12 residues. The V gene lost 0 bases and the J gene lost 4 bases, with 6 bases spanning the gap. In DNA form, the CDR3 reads TGCAGCGTTGAAGATTCCGTCTATGGCTACACCTTC. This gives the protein CSVEDSVYGYTF.

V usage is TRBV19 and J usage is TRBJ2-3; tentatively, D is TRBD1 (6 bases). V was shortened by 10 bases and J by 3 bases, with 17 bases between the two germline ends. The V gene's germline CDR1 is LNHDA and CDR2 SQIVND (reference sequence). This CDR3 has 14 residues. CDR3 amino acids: CATQTGFPTDTQYF. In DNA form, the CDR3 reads TGTGCCACCCAGACAGGCTTTCCTACAGATACGCAGTATTTT.

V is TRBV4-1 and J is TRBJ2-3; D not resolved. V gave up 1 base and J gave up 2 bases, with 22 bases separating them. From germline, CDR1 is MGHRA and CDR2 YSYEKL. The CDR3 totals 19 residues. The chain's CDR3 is CASSQGPTFYIGNTDTQYF. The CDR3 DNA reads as TGCGCCAGCAGCCAAGGACCCACATTCTATATAGGCAACACAGATACGCAGTATTTT.

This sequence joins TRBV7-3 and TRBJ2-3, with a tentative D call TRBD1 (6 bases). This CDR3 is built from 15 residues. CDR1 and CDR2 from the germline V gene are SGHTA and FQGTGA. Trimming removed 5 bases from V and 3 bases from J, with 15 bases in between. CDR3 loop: CASSRQDEITDTQYF. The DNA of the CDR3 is TGTGCCAGCAGCCGACAGGACGAAATTACAGATACGCAGTATTTT.

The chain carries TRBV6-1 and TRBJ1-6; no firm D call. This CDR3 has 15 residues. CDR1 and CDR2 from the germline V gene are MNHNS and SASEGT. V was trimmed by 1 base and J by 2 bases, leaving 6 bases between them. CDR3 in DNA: TGTGCCAGCAGTGAAGGGAGGGCCTATAATTCACCCCTCCACTTT. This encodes CASSEGRAYNSPLHF.

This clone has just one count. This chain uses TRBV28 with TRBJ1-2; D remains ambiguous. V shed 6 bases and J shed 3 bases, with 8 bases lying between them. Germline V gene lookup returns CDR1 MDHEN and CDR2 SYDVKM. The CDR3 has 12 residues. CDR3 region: CASRRVDYGYTF. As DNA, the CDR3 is TGTGCCAGCAGGAGAGTAGACTATGGCTACACCTTC.

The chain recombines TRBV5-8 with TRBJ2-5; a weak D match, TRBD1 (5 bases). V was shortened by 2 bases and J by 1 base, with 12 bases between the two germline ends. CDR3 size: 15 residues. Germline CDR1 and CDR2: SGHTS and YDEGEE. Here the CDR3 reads CASSLRGYPQETQYF. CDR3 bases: TGTGCCAGCAGCTTAAGGGGCTACCCCCAAGAGACCCAGTACTTC.

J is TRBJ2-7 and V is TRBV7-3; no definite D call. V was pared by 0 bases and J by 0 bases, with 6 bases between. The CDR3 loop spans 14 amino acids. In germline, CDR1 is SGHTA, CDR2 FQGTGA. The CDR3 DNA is TGTGCCAGCAGCTTAACAGCTTCCTCCTACGAGCAGTACTTC. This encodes CASSLTASSYEQYF. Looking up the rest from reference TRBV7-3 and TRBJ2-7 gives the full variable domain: GAGVSQTPSNKVTEKGKYVELRCDPISGHTALYWYRQSLGQGPEFLIYFQGTGAADDSGLPNDRFFAVRPEGSVSTLKIQRTERGDSAVYLCASSLTASSYEQYFGPGTRLTVT.

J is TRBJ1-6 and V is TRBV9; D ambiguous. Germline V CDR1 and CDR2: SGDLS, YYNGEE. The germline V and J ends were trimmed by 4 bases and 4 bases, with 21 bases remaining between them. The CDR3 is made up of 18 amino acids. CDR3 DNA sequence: TGTGCCAGCAGCCCGTGGGTCGTAACCGACTTTTATAATTCACCCCTCCACTTT. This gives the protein CASSPWVVTDFYNSPLHF.

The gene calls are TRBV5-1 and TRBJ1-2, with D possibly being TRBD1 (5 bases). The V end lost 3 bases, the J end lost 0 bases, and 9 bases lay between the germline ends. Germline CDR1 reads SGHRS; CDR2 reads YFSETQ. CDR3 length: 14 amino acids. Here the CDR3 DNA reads TGCGCCAGCAGCTGGGACGGAACTAACTATGGCTACACCTTC. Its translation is CASSWDGTNYGYTF.

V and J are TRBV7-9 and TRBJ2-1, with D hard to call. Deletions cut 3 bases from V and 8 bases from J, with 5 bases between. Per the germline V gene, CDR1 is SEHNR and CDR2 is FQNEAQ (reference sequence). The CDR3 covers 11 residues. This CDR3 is CASSFRDEQFF. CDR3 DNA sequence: TGTGCCAGCAGCTTTCGGGATGAGCAGTTCTTC.

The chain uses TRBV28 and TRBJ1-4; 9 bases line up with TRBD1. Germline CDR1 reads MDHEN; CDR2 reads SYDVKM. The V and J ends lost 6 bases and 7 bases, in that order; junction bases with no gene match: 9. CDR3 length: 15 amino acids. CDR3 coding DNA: TGTGCCAGCAGACCCTCCGGGACAGGGAGTGAAAAACTGTTTTTT. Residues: CASRPSGTGSEKLFF.

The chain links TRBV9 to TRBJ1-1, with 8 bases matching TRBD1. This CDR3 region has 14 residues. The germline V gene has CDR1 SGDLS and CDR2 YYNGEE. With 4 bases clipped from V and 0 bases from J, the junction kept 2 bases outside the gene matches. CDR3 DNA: TGTGCCAGCAGCAGACAGGGGATGAACACTGAAGCTTTCTTT. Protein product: CASSRQGMNTEAFF.